The T cell receptor (beta chain) described here comes from a study of blood T cell repertoires in COVID-19. Study-wide context: Both acute and convalescent COVID-19 samples were obtained from the United States, Italy and Spain. The cDNA or gDNA used as material had been derived from T cells, B-cell-depleted T cells, or PBMCs.

Germline CDR1 and CDR2: SGHNT and YENEEA. The CDR3 runs to 14 residues. V dropped 5 bases and J dropped 4 bases, with 13 bases sitting between them. As handled by the study authors: Estimation of nucleated cell counts was performed using reference gene primer amplification. Sequencing was performed with immunoSEQ multiplex PCR; in TCRdb, only in-frame clones are kept and a portion is missing. V, J and clone size reflect that table, while D and trimming were determined from the DNA. The table lists fewer than 40,000 clones, 85% of them singletons. This clone was recorded only once. This clonotype originated in a man of 80 years or more with active COVID-19. This sequence joins TRBV11-3 and TRBJ2-3; maybe TRBD1 (7 bases). Material: peripheral blood. The DNA of the CDR3 is TGTGCCAGCAGCAACGGAGGGGGCGCAGATACGCAGTATTTT. Its translation is CASSNGGGADTQYF.